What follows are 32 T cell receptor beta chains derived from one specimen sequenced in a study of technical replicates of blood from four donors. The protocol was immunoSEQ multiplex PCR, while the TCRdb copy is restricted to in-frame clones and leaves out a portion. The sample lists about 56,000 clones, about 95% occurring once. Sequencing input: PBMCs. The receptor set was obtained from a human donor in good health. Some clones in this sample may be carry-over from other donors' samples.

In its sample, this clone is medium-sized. The CDR3 region is CASSLDGGRGTDTQYF. The CDR3 DNA reads as TGTGCCAGCAGCTTGGACGGCGGGAGGGGCACAGATACGCAGTATTTT. The rearrangement uses TRBV5-8 and TRBJ2-3, with 9 bases matching TRBD2. Germline V gene data show CDR1 as SGHTS and CDR2 as YDEGEE. V dropped 0 bases and J dropped 1; count of bases not matched to a gene: 3. CDR3 length: 16 residues.

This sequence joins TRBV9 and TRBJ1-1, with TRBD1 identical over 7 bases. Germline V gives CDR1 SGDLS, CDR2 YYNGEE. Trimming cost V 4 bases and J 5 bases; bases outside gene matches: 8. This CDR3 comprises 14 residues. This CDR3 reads CASSKGTANTEAFF. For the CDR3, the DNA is TGTGCCAGCAGCAAAGGGACAGCAAATACTGAAGCTTTCTTT.

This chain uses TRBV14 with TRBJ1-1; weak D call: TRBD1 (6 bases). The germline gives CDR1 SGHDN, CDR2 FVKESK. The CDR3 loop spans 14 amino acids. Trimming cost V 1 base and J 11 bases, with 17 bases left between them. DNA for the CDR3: TGTGCCAGCAGCCAAGTACCAACCCGGGACAAGGCTTTCTTT. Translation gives CASSQVPTRDKAFF.

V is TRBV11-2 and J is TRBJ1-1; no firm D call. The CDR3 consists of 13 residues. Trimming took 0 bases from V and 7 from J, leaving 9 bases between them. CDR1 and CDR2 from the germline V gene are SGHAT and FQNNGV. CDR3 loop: CASSLEAGFEAFF. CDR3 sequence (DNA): TGTGCCAGCAGCTTAGAGGCAGGTTTTGAAGCTTTCTTT.

The CDR3 nucleotides read TGTGCCATCGAGGGGGCAGGGGATGGCTACACCTTC. It specifies CAIEGAGDGYTF. J is TRBJ1-2 and V is TRBV10-3; 7 positions match TRBD1. The V gene end was trimmed by 8 bases and the J gene end by 6 bases; junction bases not matched to a gene: 6. Per germline, CDR1 ENHRY and CDR2 SYGVKD. CDR3 length: 12 residues.

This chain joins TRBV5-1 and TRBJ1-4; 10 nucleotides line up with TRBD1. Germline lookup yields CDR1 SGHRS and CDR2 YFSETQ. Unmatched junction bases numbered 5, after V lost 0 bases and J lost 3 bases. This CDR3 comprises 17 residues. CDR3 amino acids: CASSLGGQGVSNEKLFF. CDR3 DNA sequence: TGCGCCAGCAGCTTGGGAGGACAGGGGGTCTCTAATGAAAAACTGTTTTTT.

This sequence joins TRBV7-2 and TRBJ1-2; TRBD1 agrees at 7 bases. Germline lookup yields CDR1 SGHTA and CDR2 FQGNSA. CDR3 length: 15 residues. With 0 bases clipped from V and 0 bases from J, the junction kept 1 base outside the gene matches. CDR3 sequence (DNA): TGTGCCAGCAGCTTAGCAGGGGGCGCTAACTATGGCTACACCTTC. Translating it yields CASSLAGGANYGYTF.

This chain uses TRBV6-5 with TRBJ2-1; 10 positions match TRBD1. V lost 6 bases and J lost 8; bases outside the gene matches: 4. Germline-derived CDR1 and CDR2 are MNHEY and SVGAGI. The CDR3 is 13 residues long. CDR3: CASSWTGGDEQFF. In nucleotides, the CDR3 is TGTGCCAGCAGCTGGACAGGGGGGGATGAGCAGTTCTTC.

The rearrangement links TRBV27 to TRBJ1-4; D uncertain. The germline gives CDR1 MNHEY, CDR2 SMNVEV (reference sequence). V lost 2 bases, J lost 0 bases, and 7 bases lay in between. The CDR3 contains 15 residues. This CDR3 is CASSLIGATNEKLFF. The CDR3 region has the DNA TGTGCCAGCAGTTTAATCGGGGCAACTAATGAAAAACTGTTTTTT.

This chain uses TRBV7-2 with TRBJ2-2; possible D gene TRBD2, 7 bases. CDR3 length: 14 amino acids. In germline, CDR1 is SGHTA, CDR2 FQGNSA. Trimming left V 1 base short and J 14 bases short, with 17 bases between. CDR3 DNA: TGTGCCAGCAGCTTAGGAGTTGCGGGGGACACCCTGTTTTTT. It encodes CASSLGVAGDTLFF.

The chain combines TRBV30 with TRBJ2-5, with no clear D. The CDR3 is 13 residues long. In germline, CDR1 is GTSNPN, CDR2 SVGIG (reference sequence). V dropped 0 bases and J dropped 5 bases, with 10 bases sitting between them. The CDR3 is CAWSVRVRETQYF. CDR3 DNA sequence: TGTGCCTGGAGTGTAAGAGTCCGGGAGACCCAGTACTTC.

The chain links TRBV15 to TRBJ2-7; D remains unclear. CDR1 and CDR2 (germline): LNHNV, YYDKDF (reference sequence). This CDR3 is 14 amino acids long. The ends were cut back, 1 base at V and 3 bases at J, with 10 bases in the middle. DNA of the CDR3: TGTGCCACCAGCAGAGGACTTACCGACTACGAGCAGTACTTC. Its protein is CATSRGLTDYEQYF.

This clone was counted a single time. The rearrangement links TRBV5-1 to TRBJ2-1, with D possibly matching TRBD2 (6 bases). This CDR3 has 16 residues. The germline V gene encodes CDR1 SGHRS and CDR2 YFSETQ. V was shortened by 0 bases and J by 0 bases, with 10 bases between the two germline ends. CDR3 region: CASSLERALSYNEQFF. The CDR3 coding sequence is TGCGCCAGCAGCTTGGAGCGGGCCCTCTCCTACAATGAGCAGTTCTTC.

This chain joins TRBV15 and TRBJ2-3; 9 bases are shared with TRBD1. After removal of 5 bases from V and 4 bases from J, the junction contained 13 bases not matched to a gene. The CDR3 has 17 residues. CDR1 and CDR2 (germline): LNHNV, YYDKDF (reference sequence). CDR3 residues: CATSDKNRDRDSDTQYF. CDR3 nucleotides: TGTGCCACCAGCGATAAAAACCGGGACAGGGATTCAGATACGCAGTATTTT.

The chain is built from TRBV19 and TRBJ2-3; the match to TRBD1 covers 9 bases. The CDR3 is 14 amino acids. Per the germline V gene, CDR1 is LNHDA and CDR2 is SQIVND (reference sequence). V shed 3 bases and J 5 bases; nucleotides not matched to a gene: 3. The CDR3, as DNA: TGTGCCAGTAGTATGGGACAGGGAGGAGATACGCAGTATTTT. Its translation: CASSMGQGGDTQYF.

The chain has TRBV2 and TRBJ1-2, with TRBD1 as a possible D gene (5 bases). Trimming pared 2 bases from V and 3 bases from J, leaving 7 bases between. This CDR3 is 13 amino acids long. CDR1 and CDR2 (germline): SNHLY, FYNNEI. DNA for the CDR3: TGTGCCAGCAGTGAAAGGGGCTACTATGGCTACACCTTC. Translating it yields CASSERGYYGYTF.

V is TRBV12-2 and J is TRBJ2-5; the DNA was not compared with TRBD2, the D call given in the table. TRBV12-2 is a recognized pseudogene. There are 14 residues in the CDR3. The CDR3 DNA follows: TGTGCAAGTCGCTCCTTGGTCTCTAAAGAGACCCAGTACTTC. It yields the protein CASRSLVSKETQYF.

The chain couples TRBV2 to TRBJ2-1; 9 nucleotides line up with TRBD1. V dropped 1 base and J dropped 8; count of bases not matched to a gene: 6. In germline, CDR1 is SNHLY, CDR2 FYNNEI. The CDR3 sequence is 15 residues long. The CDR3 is CASSEVGDRVDEQFF. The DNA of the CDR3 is TGTGCCAGCAGTGAAGTGGGGGACAGGGTCGATGAGCAGTTCTTC.

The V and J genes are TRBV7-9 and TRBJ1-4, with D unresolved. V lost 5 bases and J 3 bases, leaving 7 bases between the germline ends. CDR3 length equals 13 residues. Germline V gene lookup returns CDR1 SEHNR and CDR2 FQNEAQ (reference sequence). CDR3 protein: CASSRGANEKLFF. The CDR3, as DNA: TGTGCCAGCAGCCGCGGAGCTAATGAAAAACTGTTTTTT.

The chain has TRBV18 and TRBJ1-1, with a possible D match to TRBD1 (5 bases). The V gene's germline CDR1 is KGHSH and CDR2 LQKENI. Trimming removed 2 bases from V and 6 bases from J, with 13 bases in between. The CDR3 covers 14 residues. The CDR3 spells CASSPRDRGAEAFF. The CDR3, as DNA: TGTGCCAGCTCACCAAGAGACAGAGGCGCTGAAGCTTTCTTT.

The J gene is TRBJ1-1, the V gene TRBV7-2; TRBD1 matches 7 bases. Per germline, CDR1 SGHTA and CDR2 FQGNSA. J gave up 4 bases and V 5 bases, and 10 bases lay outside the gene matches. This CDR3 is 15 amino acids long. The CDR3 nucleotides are TGTGCCAGCAGCCCCAGACAGGGAGGAGGCACTGAAGCTTTCTTT. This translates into CASSPRQGGGTEAFF. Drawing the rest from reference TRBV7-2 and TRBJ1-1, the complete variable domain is GAGVSQSPSNKVTEKGKDVELRCDPISGHTALYWYRQSLGQGLEFLIYFQGNSAPDKSGLPSDRFSAERTGGSVSTLTIQRTQQEDSAVYLCASSPRQGGGTEAFFGQGTRLTVV.

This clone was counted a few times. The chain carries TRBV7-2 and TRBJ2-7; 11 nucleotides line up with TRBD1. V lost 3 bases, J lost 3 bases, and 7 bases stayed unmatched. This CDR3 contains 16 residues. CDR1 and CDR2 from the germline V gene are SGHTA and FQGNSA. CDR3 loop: CASSFAGTGGFYEQYF. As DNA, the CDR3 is TGTGCCAGCAGCTTTGCCGGGACAGGGGGTTTCTACGAGCAGTACTTC.

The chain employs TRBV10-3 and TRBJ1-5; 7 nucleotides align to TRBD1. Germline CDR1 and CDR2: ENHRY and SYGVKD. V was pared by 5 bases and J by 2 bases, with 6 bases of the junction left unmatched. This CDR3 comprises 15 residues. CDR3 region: CAISTGTGGNQPQHF. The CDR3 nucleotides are TGTGCCATCAGTACGGGTACAGGGGGCAATCAGCCCCAGCATTTT.

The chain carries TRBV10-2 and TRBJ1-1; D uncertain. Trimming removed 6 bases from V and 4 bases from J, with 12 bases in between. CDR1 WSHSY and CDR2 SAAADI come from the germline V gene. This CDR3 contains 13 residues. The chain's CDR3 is CASRRTGGTEAFF. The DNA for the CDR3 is TGCGCCAGCAGAAGGACGGGAGGCACTGAAGCTTTCTTT.

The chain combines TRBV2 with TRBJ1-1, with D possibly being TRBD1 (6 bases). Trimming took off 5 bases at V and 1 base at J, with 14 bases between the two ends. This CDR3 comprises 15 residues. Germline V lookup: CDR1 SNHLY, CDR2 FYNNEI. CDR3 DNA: TGTGCCAGCAGTCGAAGGGACAAAACGAACACTGAAGCTTTCTTT. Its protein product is CASSRRDKTNTEAFF.

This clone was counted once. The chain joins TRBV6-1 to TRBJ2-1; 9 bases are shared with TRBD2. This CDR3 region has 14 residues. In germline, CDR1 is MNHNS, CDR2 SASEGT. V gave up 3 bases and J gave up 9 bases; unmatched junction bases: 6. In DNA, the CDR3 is TGTGCCAGCAGTGATGGTAGCGGGAGAGGTGAGCAGTTCTTC. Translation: CASSDGSGRGEQFF.

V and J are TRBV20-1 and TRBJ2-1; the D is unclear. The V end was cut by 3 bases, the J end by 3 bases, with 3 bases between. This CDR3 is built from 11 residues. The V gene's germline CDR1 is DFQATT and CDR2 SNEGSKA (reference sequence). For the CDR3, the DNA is TGCAGTGCTAGCGGCTACAATGAGCAGTTCTTC. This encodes CSASGYNEQFF.

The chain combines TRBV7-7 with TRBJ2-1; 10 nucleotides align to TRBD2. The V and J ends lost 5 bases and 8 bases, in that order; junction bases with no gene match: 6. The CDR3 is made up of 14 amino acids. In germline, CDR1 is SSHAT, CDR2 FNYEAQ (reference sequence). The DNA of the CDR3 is TGTGCCAGCAGCCCGAGCGGGGGGGCCCATGAGCAGTTCTTC. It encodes CASSPSGGAHEQFF.

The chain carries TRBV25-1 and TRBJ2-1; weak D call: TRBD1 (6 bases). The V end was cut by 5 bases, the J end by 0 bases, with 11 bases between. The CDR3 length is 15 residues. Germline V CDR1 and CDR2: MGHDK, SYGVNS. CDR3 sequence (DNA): TGTGCCAGCAGTAAGACAGGCGGCTCCTACAATGAGCAGTTCTTC. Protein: CASSKTGGSYNEQFF.

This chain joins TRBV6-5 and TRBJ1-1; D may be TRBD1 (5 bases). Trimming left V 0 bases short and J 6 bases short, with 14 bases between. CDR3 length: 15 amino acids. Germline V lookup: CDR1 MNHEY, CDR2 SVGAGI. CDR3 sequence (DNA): TGTGCCAGCAGTTACTCGATCATCGGGGGGGCTGAAGCTTTCTTT. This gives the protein CASSYSIIGGAEAFF.

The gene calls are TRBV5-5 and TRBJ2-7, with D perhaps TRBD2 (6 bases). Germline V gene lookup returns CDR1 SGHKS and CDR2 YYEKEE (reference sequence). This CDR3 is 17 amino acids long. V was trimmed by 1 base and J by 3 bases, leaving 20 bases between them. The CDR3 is CASSLRGTPLTHYEQYF. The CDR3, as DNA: TGTGCCAGCAGCTTGCGGGGGACTCCCTTAACCCACTACGAGCAGTACTTC.

Here the CDR3 DNA reads TGCGCCAGCAGCCGGACAGGGAATAGCAATCAGCCCCAGCATTTT. Its protein is CASSRTGNSNQPQHF. V and J are TRBV5-1 and TRBJ1-5, with 8 bases fitting TRBD1. Germline lookup yields CDR1 SGHRS and CDR2 YFSETQ. The V and J ends lost 4 bases and 0 bases, in that order; junction bases with no gene match: 3. CDR3 size: 15 residues.